This TCR beta chain was found in a study of tumor-infiltrating lymphocytes in glioblastoma multiforme. Whole-study findings and limits: TCR plus mutation findings rest on a single glioblastoma patient. Unequal TCR RNA per T cell might skew measured clone sizes.

Germline lookup yields CDR1 SGHNT and CDR2 YYREEE (reference sequence). V was shortened by 4 bases and J by 2 bases, with 15 bases between the two germline ends. There are 15 residues in the CDR3. Multiple V-beta primers and a C-beta primer amplified TCRB from RNA. Input was around 0.5 ug total RNA, reverse-transcribed with a C-beta primer. These TCRB libraries lack any described unique molecular identifiers. TCRdb itself ran the multiplex PCR reads through MiXCR, one entry per CDR3 protein. The table lists 10,000 to 15,000 distinct CDR3 sequences, 64% of them singletons, with approximately 33% in the top ten. By sample fraction, this clonotype is medium-sized (0.01 to 0.1%). The antigen is not known.

The chain is built from TRBV5-4 and TRBJ2-5; TRBD2 might be the D (5 bases). The TCR comes from a male donor with glioblastoma. The sample consisted of brain tumor tissue. The CDR3 sequence is CASSKLGVAQETQYF. CDR3 nucleotides: TGTGCCAGCAGCAAATTGGGAGTGGCTCAAGAGACCCAGTACTTC.